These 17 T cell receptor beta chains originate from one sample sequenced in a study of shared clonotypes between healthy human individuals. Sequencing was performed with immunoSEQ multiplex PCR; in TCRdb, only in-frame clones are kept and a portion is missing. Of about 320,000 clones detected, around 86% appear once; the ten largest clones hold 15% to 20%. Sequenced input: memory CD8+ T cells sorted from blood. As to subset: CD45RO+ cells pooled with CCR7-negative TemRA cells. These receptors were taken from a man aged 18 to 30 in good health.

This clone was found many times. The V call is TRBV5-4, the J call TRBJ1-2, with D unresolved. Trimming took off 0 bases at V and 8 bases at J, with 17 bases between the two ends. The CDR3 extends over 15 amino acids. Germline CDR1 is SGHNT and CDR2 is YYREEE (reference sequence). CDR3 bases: TGTGCCAGCAGCTTGGCAGAAGAACACCCTTGGGGCTACACCTTC. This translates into CASSLAEEHPWGYTF.

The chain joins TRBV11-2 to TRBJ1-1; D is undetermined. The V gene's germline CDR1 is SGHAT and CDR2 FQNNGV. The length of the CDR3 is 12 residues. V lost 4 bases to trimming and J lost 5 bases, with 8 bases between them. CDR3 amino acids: CASSSDWTEAFF. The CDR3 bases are TGTGCCAGCAGCTCTGATTGGACTGAAGCTTTCTTT.

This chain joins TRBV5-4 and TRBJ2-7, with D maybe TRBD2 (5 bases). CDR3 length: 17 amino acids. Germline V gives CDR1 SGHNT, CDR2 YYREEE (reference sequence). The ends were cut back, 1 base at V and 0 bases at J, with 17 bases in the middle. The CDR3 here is CASSLYPRGPSSYEQYF. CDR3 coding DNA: TGTGCCAGCAGCTTGTATCCTCGCGGGCCAAGCTCCTACGAGCAGTACTTC. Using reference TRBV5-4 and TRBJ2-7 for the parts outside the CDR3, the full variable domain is ETGVTQSPTHLIKTRGQQVTLRCSSQSGHNTVSWYQQALGQGPQFIFQYYREEENGRGNFPPRFSGLQFPNYSSELNVNALELDDSALYLCASSLYPRGPSSYEQYFGPGTRLTVT.

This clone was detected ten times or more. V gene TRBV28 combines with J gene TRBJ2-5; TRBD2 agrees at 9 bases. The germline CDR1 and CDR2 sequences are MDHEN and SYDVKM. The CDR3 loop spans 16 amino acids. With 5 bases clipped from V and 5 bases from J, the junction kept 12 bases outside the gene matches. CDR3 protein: CASSPIGGLARETQYF. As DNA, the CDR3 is TGTGCCAGCAGTCCAATCGGCGGACTAGCGCGGGAGACCCAGTACTTC.

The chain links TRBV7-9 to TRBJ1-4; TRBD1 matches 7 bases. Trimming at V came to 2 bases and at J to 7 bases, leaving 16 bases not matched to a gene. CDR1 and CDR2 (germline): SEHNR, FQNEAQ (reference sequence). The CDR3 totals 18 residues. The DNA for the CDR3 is TGTGCCAGCAGCTTATTCCCCTTCCGTGCAGGGGGGTTTGAAAAACTGTTTTTT. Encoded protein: CASSLFPFRAGGFEKLFF.

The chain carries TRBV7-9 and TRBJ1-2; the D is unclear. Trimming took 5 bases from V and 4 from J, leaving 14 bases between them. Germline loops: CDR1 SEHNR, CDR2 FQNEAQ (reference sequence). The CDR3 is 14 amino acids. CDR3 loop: CASSPEGGFYGYTF. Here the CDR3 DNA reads TGTGCCAGCAGCCCCGAGGGTGGTTTCTATGGCTACACCTTC.

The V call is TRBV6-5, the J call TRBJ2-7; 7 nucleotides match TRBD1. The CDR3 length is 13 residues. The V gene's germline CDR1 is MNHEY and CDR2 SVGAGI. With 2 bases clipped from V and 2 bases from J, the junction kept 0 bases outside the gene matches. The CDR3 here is CASSYQGAYEQYF. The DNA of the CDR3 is TGTGCCAGCAGTTACCAGGGGGCCTACGAGCAGTACTTC.

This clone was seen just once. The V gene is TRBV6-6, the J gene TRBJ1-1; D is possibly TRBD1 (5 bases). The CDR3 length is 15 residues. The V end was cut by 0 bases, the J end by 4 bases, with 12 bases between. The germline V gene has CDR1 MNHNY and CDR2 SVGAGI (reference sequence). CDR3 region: CASSYSPEGVTEAFF. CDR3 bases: TGTGCCAGCAGTTACTCGCCTGAAGGGGTCACTGAAGCTTTCTTT.

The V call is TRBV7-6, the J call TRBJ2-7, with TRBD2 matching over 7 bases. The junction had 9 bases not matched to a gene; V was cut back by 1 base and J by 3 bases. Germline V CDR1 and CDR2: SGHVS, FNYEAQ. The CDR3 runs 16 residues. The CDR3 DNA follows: TGTGCCAGCAGCTTAGGTGGCCTAGCGGTTCACTACGAGCAGTACTTC. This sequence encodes CASSLGGLAVHYEQYF.

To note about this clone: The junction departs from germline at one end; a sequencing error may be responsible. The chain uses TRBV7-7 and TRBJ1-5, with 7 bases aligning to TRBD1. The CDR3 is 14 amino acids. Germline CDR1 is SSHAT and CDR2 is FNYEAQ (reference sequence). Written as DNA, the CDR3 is TGTGCTAGCAGCTTAGCAGGGGGGTATCAGCCCCAGCATTTT. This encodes CASSLAGGYQPQHF. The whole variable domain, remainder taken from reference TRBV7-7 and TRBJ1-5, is GAGVSQSPRYKVTKRGQDVTLRCDPISSHATLYWYQQALGQGPEFLTYFNYEAQPDKSGLPSDRFSAERPEGSISTLTIQRTEQRDSAMYRCASSLAGGYQPQHFGDGTRLSIL.

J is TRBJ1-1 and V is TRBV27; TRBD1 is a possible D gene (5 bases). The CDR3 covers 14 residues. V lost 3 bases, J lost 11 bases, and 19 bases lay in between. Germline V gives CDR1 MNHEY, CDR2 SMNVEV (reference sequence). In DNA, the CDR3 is TGTGCCAGCAGTTTGGGCAGCGGGGGATCGGCCGCTTTCTTT. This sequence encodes CASSLGSGGSAAFF.

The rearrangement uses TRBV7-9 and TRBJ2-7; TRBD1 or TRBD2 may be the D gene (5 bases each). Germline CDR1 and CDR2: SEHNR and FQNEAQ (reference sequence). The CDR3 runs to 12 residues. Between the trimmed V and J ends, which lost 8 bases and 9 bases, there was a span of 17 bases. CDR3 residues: CASGDLLPGQYF. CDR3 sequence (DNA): TGTGCCAGCGGGGACCTACTACCGGGGCAGTACTTC.

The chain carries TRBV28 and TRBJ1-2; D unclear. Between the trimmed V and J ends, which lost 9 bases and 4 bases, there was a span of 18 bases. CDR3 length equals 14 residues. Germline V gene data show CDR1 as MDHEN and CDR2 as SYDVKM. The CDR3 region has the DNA TGTGCCAGTCTCGATCGCGGGGTTGGCTATGGCTACACCTTC. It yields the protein CASLDRGVGYGYTF.

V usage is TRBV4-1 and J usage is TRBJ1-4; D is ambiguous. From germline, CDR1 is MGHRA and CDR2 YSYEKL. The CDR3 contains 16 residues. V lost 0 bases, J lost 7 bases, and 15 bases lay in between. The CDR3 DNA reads TGCGCCAGCAGCCAAGAGGGTATCGGGATGGGTGAAAAACTGTTTTTT. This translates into CASSQEGIGMGEKLFF.

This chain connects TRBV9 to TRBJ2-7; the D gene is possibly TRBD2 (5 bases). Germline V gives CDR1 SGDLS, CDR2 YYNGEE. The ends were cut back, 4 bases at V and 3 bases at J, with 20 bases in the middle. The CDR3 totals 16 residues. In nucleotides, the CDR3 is TGTGCCAGCAGCCCAGACCAACGAGGGCTGCTCTACGAGCAGTACTTC. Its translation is CASSPDQRGLLYEQYF. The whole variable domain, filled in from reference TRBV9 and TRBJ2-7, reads DSGVTQTPKHLITATGQRVTLRCSPRSGDLSVYWYQQSLDQGLQFLIQYYNGEERAKGNILERFSAQQFPDLHSELNLSSLELGDSALYFCASSPDQRGLLYEQYFGPGTRLTVT.

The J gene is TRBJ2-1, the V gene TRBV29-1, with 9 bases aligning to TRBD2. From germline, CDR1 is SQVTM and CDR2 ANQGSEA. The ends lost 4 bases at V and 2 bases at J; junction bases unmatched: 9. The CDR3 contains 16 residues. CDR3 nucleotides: TGCAGCGTTGTCACCCTAGCGGGACGCACCTACAATGAGCAGTTCTTC. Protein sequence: CSVVTLAGRTYNEQFF.

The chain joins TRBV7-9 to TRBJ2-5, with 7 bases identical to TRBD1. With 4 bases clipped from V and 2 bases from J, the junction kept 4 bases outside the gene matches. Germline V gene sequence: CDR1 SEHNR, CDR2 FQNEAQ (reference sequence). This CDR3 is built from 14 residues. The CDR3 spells CASSSPGQQETQYF. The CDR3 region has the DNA TGTGCCAGCAGCTCGCCGGGACAGCAAGAGACCCAGTACTTC.